This T cell receptor (beta chain) was profiled in a study of shared clonotypes between healthy human individuals. The method was immunoSEQ multiplex PCR; TCRdb's version includes in-frame clones alone and lacks a portion of them. Among 300,000 or so clones, around two thirds were seen once, and the ten largest hold about 9.4%. This sequence originates from a man aged 25 to 45 in good health. The specimen was memory CD4+ T cells sorted from blood. Subset: CD45RA-negative fraction.

CDR3 DNA: TGCAGCGTTGTACGTGACGGGAGACACGAGCAGTACTTC. The encoded protein is CSVVRDGRHEQYF. J is TRBJ2-7 and V is TRBV29-1; possibly TRBD2 for D (6 bases). The germline V gene has CDR1 SQVTM and CDR2 ANQGSEA. Trimming removed 4 bases at V and 5 bases at J, with 15 bases between. This CDR3 has 13 residues.